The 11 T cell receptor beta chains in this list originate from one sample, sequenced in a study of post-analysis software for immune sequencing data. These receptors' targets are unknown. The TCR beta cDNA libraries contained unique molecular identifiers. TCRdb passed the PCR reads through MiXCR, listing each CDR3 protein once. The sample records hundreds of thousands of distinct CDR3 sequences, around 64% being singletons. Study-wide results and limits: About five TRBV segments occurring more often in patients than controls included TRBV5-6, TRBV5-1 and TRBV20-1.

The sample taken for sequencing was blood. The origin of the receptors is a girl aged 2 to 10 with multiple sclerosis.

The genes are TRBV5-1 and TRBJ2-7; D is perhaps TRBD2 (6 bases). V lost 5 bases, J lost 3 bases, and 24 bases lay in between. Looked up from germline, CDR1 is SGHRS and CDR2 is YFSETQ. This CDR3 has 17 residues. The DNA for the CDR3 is TGCGCCAGCAGGGCGACCGGAGGGGAGCTCAGAGACTACGAGCAGTACTTC. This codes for CASRATGGELRDYEQYF.

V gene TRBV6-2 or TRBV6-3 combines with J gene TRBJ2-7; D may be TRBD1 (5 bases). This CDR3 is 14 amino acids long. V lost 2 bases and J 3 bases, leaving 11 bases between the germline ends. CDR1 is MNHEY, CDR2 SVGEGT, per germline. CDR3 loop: CASSYKDIFYEQYF. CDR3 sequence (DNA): TGTGCCAGCAGTTACAAGGACATCTTCTACGAGCAGTACTTC.

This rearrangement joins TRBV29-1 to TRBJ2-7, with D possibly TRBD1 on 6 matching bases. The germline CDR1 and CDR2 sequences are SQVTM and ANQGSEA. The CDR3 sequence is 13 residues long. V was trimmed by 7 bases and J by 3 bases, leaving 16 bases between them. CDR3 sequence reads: CSAIRGSGYEQYF. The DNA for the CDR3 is TGCAGCGCTATCAGGGGAAGCGGCTACGAGCAGTACTTC.

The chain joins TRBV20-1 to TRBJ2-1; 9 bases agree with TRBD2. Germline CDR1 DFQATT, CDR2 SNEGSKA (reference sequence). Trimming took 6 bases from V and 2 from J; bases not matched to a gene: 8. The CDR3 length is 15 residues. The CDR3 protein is CSAAPTSGTYNEQFF. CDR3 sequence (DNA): TGCAGTGCCGCCCCGACTAGCGGAACCTACAATGAGCAGTTCTTC.

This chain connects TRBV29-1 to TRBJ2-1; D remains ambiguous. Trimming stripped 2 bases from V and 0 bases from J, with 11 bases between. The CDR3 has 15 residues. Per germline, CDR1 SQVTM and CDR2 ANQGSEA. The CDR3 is CSVELVDFSYNEQFF. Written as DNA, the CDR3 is TGCAGCGTTGAATTGGTAGACTTCTCCTACAATGAGCAGTTCTTC.

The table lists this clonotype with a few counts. The CDR3 region is CAISESGGRGYEQFF. The CDR3 DNA reads as TGTGCCATCAGTGAGTCTGGCGGACGAGGCTATGAGCAGTTCTTC. The rearrangement links TRBV10-3 to TRBJ2-1; no clear D. Germline V gives CDR1 ENHRY, CDR2 SYGVKD. The CDR3 sequence is 15 residues long. Deletions cut 0 bases from V and 8 bases from J, with 14 bases between.

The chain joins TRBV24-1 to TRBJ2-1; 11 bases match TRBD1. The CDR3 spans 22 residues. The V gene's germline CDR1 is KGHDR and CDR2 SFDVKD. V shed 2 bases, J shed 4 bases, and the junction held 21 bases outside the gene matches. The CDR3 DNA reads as TGTGCCACCAGTGATTCCTGGACAGGGGGCGGATTCGGTTTGAGGGGATACAATGAGCAGTTCTTC. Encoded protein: CATSDSWTGGGFGLRGYNEQFF.

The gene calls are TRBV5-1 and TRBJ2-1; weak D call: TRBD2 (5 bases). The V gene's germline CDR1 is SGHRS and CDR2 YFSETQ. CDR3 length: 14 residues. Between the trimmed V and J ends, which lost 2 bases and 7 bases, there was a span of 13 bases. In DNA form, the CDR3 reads TGCGCCAGCAGCTTCGAGCGGTCTCGGAATGAGCAGTTCTTC. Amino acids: CASSFERSRNEQFF. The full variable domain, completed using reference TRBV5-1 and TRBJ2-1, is KAGVTQTPRYLIKTRGQQVTLSCSPISGHRSVSWYQQTPGQGLQFLFEYFSETQRNKGNFPGRFSGRQFSNSRSEMNVSTLELGDSALYLCASSFERSRNEQFFGPGTRLTVL.

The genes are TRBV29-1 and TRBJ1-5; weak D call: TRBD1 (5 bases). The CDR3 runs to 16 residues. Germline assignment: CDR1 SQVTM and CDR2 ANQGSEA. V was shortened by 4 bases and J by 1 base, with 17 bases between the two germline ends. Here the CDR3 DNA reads TGCAGCGTTGGGGTGGGGACGGGGGAGAGCAATCAGCCCCAGCATTTT. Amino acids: CSVGVGTGESNQPQHF.

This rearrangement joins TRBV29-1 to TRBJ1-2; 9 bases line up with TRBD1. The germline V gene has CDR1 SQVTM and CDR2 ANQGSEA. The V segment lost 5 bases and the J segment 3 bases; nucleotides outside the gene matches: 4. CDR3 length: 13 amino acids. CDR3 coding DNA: TGCAGCGTTTCCGGGACAGGGCACTATGGCTACACCTTC. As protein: CSVSGTGHYGYTF.

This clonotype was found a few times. The CDR3 DNA reads TGCGCCAGCAGCTTGCTGGTCGGAACTGAAGCTTTCTTT. This gives the protein CASSLLVGTEAFF. The chain links TRBV5-1 to TRBJ1-1; no definite D call. Germline V lookup: CDR1 SGHRS, CDR2 YFSETQ. The CDR3 runs to 13 residues. Between the trimmed V and J ends, which lost 1 base and 5 bases, there was a span of 9 bases.